Shown below are 32 T cell receptor beta chains from a single sample sequenced in a study of cytomegalovirus exposure and HLA in healthy donors. In the PCR, 60 Vbeta and 13 Jbeta primers were used. The table came from immunoSEQ multiplex PCR; TCRdb's copy has only in-frame clones and leaves some out. The table lists 250,000 to 350,000 clones, around nine tenths of them singletons. The sequencing sample was made of PBMCs. The receptors derive from a young woman in good health and CMV-seronegative.

This rearrangement joins TRBV7-9 to TRBJ1-2; no clear D gene. This CDR3 has 14 residues. Trimming cost V 1 base and J 4 bases, with 10 bases left between them. CDR1 SEHNR and CDR2 FQNEAQ come from the germline V gene (reference sequence). The CDR3 bases are TGTGCCAGCAGCTTAGTCGGACTGACCTATGGCTACACCTTC. Translating it yields CASSLVGLTYGYTF.

V usage is TRBV18 and J usage is TRBJ1-2; 9 bases line up with TRBD1. The CDR3 consists of 13 residues. Germline lookup yields CDR1 KGHSH and CDR2 LQKENI. Unmatched junction bases numbered 5, after V lost 5 bases and J lost 7 bases. In DNA form, the CDR3 reads TGTGCCAGCTCAGAGGGACAGGGACCTGGCTACACCTTC. It is translated as CASSEGQGPGYTF.

This clone occurred a few times. The chain employs TRBV11-3 and TRBJ1-3, with unresolved D. Germline lookup yields CDR1 SGHNT and CDR2 YENEEA. The CDR3 runs 14 residues. The germline V and J ends were trimmed by 4 bases and 2 bases, with 9 bases remaining between them. The CDR3 is CASSSNGAGNTIYF. The CDR3 DNA reads TGTGCCAGCAGCTCGAACGGGGCTGGAAACACCATATATTTT.

The chain couples TRBV19 to TRBJ2-3; the match to TRBD2 covers 7 bases. CDR3 length: 14 residues. The V gene end was trimmed by 8 bases and the J gene end by 2 bases; junction bases not matched to a gene: 7. Per the germline V gene, CDR1 is LNHDA and CDR2 is SQIVND (reference sequence). The CDR3 DNA sequence: TGTGCCAGTGGGGTTCAGCGGGACACAGATACGCAGTATTTT. This encodes CASGVQRDTDTQYF.

The J gene is TRBJ2-7, the V gene TRBV4-1; perhaps TRBD1 as D (5 bases). V lost 1 base, J lost 4 bases, and 8 bases lay in between. The CDR3 is 13 residues long. Germline V gene lookup returns CDR1 MGHRA and CDR2 YSYEKL. The CDR3: CASSQGGLYEQYF. DNA for the CDR3: TGCGCCAGCAGCCAAGGGGGCCTTTACGAGCAGTACTTC.

The rearrangement joins TRBV9 to TRBJ2-3; D remains unclear. Between the trimmed V and J ends, which lost 0 bases and 1 base, there was a span of 21 bases. The CDR3 loop spans 19 amino acids. Per the germline V gene, CDR1 is SGDLS and CDR2 is YYNGEE. The CDR3 region is CASSVDISIGSSGTDTQYF. CDR3 nucleotide sequence: TGTGCCAGCAGCGTAGATATTAGCATCGGTAGTAGTGGCACAGATACGCAGTATTTT.

V usage is TRBV7-8 and J usage is TRBJ1-4; D not resolved. The CDR3 covers 15 residues. From germline, CDR1 is SGHVS and CDR2 FQNEAQ. V lost 5 bases and J 4 bases, leaving 14 bases between the germline ends. CDR3 in DNA: TGTGCCAGCAGCCAGGCAGGTTTTGATAATGAAAAACTGTTTTTT. This gives the protein CASSQAGFDNEKLFF.

The rearrangement uses TRBV2 and TRBJ1-1; D not resolved. V lost 3 bases, J lost 4 bases, and 9 bases lay in between. The germline V gene has CDR1 SNHLY and CDR2 FYNNEI. CDR3 length equals 13 residues. As DNA, the CDR3 is TGTGCCAGCAGTGAGGAGGTGATCACTGAAGCTTTCTTT. This sequence encodes CASSEEVITEAFF.

V is TRBV6-5 and J is TRBJ2-7; possible D gene TRBD1, 6 bases. This CDR3 is 13 amino acids long. Trimming took off 5 bases at V and 6 bases at J, with 14 bases between the two ends. In germline, CDR1 is MNHEY, CDR2 SVGAGI. The CDR3 reads CASSPGQIPEQYF. The CDR3 DNA sequence: TGTGCCAGCAGTCCCGGACAGATACCCGAGCAGTACTTC.

V usage is TRBV5-4 and J usage is TRBJ2-1; D not resolved. Per the germline V gene, CDR1 is SGHNT and CDR2 is YYREEE (reference sequence). There are 15 residues in the CDR3. V was cut by 0 bases and J by 0 bases, with 7 bases left in between. For the CDR3, the DNA is TGTGCCAGCAGCTTGGGCCTTAGCTCCTACAATGAGCAGTTCTTC. It translates to CASSLGLSSYNEQFF.

V usage is TRBV6-5 and J usage is TRBJ1-2; the D is unclear. CDR3 size: 11 residues. The ends were cut back, 6 bases at V and 4 bases at J, with 6 bases in the middle. Germline V gene lookup returns CDR1 MNHEY and CDR2 SVGAGI. The CDR3 DNA follows: TGTGCCAGCAGGGGCCGCTATGGCTACACCTTC. Its translation is CASRGRYGYTF.

The rearrangement uses TRBV30 and TRBJ2-7, with D hard to call. The CDR3 extends over 11 amino acids. V lost 0 bases and J lost 6, with 6 bases in between. In germline, CDR1 is GTSNPN, CDR2 SVGIG (reference sequence). CDR3 coding DNA: TGTGCCTGGAGTGTAAGCACCGAGCAGTACTTC. As protein: CAWSVSTEQYF.

The table lists this clone with a few counts. V is TRBV5-8 and J is TRBJ1-1; D perhaps matches TRBD1 (5 bases). V was clipped by 2 bases and J by 2 bases, with 7 bases between them. CDR3 length: 13 residues. Per germline, CDR1 SGHTS and CDR2 YDEGEE. CDR3 in DNA: TGTGCCAGCAGCTTCGGACATAACACTGAAGCTTTCTTT. It translates to CASSFGHNTEAFF.

The CDR3 loop reads CASSFGGGPYEQYF. CDR3 DNA sequence: TGTGCCAGTAGTTTTGGGGGCGGTCCCTACGAGCAGTACTTC. V usage is TRBV19 and J usage is TRBJ2-7, with TRBD1 as a possible D gene (6 bases). V was cut by 5 bases and J by 2 bases, with 13 bases left in between. The CDR3 has 14 amino acids. CDR1 LNHDA and CDR2 SQIVND come from the germline V gene (reference sequence).

The gene calls are TRBV5-1 and TRBJ1-2; 7 bases fit TRBD1. The V gene end was trimmed by 3 bases and the J gene end by 4 bases; junction bases not matched to a gene: 6. The CDR3 has 14 residues. Germline CDR1 reads SGHRS; CDR2 reads YFSETQ. This chain's CDR3 is CASSSMTGLYGYTF. The CDR3, as DNA: TGCGCCAGCAGCTCCATGACAGGGCTCTATGGCTACACCTTC.

On this clone: Sequence at one end of the junction differs from germline and may be a read error. The chain uses TRBV7-9 and TRBJ1-1, with D perhaps TRBD1 (6 bases). The germline V gene encodes CDR1 SEHNR and CDR2 FQNEAQ (reference sequence). The CDR3 is made up of 12 amino acids. The CDR3 DNA reads as TGTTCCAGCAGGTCAGGACAGAGTGAAGCTTTCTTT. Its translation: CSSRSGQSEAFF.

In its sample, this clone was seen a few times. The chain links TRBV5-1 to TRBJ2-1; 8 positions agree with TRBD2. The CDR3 has 15 amino acids. Unmatched junction bases numbered 10, after V lost 5 bases and J lost 6 bases. Germline V gene lookup returns CDR1 SGHRS and CDR2 YFSETQ. Here the CDR3 DNA reads TGCGCCAGCAGTCGAGGACTAGCTCTCCGCAATGAGCAGTTCTTC. It specifies CASSRGLALRNEQFF.

This sequence joins TRBV19 and TRBJ1-2; 11 nucleotides line up with TRBD1. Trimming at V came to 8 bases and at J to 4 bases, leaving 9 bases not matched to a gene. Germline V gene lookup returns CDR1 LNHDA and CDR2 SQIVND (reference sequence). This CDR3 has 15 residues. CDR3 amino acids: CASDLGTGGLYGYTF. CDR3 in DNA: TGTGCCAGTGACCTCGGGACAGGGGGGCTCTATGGCTACACCTTC.

This clone has more than one count but fewer than ten. This chain uses TRBV19 with TRBJ1-1, with D uncertain. V gave up 5 bases and J gave up 11 bases, with 15 bases separating them. CDR3 length equals 12 residues. Germline-derived CDR1 and CDR2 are LNHDA and SQIVND (reference sequence). DNA for the CDR3: TGTGCCAGTAGTGTAGGACTGATCGGGGCTTTCTTT. Protein product: CASSVGLIGAFF.

The chain employs TRBV12-5 and TRBJ2-5; D might be TRBD2 (6 bases). Germline CDR1 is LGHNT and CDR2 is FRNRAP. The V end lost 3 bases, the J end lost 2 bases, and 10 bases lay between the germline ends. The CDR3 contains 14 residues. The CDR3 is CASGLWGVQETQYF. As DNA, the CDR3 is TGTGCTAGTGGTTTATGGGGGGTACAAGAGACCCAGTACTTC.

This chain joins TRBV9 and TRBJ2-3; D is unclear. Looked up from germline, CDR1 is SGDLS and CDR2 is YYNGEE. The CDR3 is made up of 16 amino acids. V lost 0 bases to trimming and J lost 4 bases, with 15 bases between them. The CDR3 DNA reads TGTGCCAGCAGCGTAGCTCATGTCCCTACCTCAGATACGCAGTATTTT. This encodes CASSVAHVPTSDTQYF.

In regard to this clone: Within the sample, other DNA sequences also encode this same CDR3. The genes are TRBV19 and TRBJ2-7; 7 bases are a match to TRBD2. V was clipped by 5 bases and J by 3 bases; unmatched bases: 4. Per germline, CDR1 LNHDA and CDR2 SQIVND (reference sequence). This CDR3 has 13 amino acids. CDR3 coding DNA: TGTGCCAGTAGTTTGGTAGCGGGCTACGAGCAGTACTTC. This translates into CASSLVAGYEQYF.

V is TRBV2 and J is TRBJ1-1; the D is unclear. The ends were cut back, 5 bases at V and 3 bases at J, with 4 bases in the middle. CDR3 size: 11 residues. CDR1 is SNHLY and CDR2 is FYNNEI in the germline V gene. The DNA of the CDR3 is TGTGCCAGCAGTTCATACACTGAAGCTTTCTTT. Its protein product is CASSSYTEAFF.

On this clone: Mismatch with germline at one junction end may stem from a read error. V is TRBV7-9 and J is TRBJ1-1; the match to TRBD1 covers 10 bases. This CDR3 contains 18 residues. Germline V gene sequence: CDR1 SEHNR, CDR2 FQNEAQ (reference sequence). CDR3 nucleotides: TGTTCCAGCAGCTTCGATGTTTGGGGACAGGGGAAGAGCACTGAAGCTTTCTTT. Its translation is CSSSFDVWGQGKSTEAFF.

The CDR3 nucleotides read TGTGCCAGCAGCCGCGTAGGGGTGACTGAAGCTTTCTTT. Translated: CASSRVGVTEAFF. The V and J genes are TRBV14 and TRBJ1-1, with D maybe TRBD1 (5 bases). This CDR3 is 13 amino acids long. V dropped 4 bases and J dropped 5 bases, with 11 bases sitting between them. The germline CDR1 and CDR2 sequences are SGHDN and FVKESK. Drawing the rest from reference TRBV14 and TRBJ1-1, the complete variable domain is EAGVTQFPSHSVIEKGQTVTLRCDPISGHDNLYWYRRVMGKEIKFLLHFVKESKQDESGMPNNRFLAERTGGTYSTLKVQPAELEDSGVYFCASSRVGVTEAFFGQGTRLTVV.

The chain joins TRBV5-4 to TRBJ1-1; possible D gene TRBD1, 5 bases. V dropped 2 bases and J dropped 0 bases, with 8 bases sitting between them. CDR3 length: 14 amino acids. Germline V gene sequence: CDR1 SGHNT, CDR2 YYREEE (reference sequence). CDR3 region: CASSFAGMNTEAFF. The CDR3 DNA sequence: TGTGCCAGCAGCTTTGCAGGGATGAACACTGAAGCTTTCTTT.

The rearrangement links TRBV29-1 to TRBJ1-5; unclear D gene. CDR1 is SQVTM and CDR2 is ANQGSEA in the germline V gene. The CDR3 has 15 residues. Trimming removed 5 bases at V and 5 bases at J, with 19 bases between. The CDR3 loop is CSVRVGVSGDQPQHF. In nucleotides, the CDR3 is TGCAGCGTTCGGGTCGGGGTAAGTGGGGATCAGCCCCAGCATTTT. Full variable domain (outside the CDR3, taken from reference TRBV29-1 and TRBJ1-5): SAVISQKPSRDICQRGTSLTIQCQVDSQVTMMFWYRQQPGQSLTLIATANQGSEATYESGFVIDKFPISRPNLTFSTLTVSNMSPEDSSIYLCSVRVGVSGDQPQHFGDGTRLSIL.

The V call is TRBV6-4, the J call TRBJ2-2, with D tentatively TRBD2 (6 bases). The V end was cut by 6 bases, the J end by 7 bases, with 18 bases between. This CDR3 spans 15 amino acids. Looked up from germline, CDR1 is MRHNA and CDR2 is SNTAGT. CDR3 sequence reads: CASSPTGGGRGELFF. The CDR3 DNA reads TGTGCCAGCAGCCCCACTGGGGGAGGCCGCGGGGAGCTGTTTTTT.

The V call is TRBV9, the J call TRBJ1-3, with D possibly TRBD1 on 6 matching bases. Germline CDR1 reads SGDLS; CDR2 reads YYNGEE. V was clipped by 3 bases and J by 0 bases, with 16 bases between them. This CDR3 region has 17 residues. The CDR3 loop is CASSANPGVSSGNTIYF. The CDR3 DNA sequence: TGTGCCAGCAGCGCAAACCCAGGGGTCTCCTCTGGAAACACCATATATTTT.

CDR3 nucleotide sequence: TGTGCCAGCAGCAAGGGGACTAGCTGGGATGAGCAGTTCTTC. The encoded protein is CASSKGTSWDEQFF. The chain joins TRBV21-1 to TRBJ2-1; the D segment call TRBD2 is taken from the table without a DNA check. TRBV21-1 constitutes a pseudogene. CDR3 length equals 14 residues.

The rearrangement joins TRBV5-5 to TRBJ2-7; 8 bases agree with TRBD1. V lost 4 bases and J lost 3; bases outside the gene matches: 9. This CDR3 has 15 amino acids. Germline CDR1 and CDR2: SGHKS and YYEKEE (reference sequence). The CDR3 DNA sequence: TGTGCCAGCAGCCCAGCGACAGGGGTTCTCTACGAGCAGTACTTC. It yields the protein CASSPATGVLYEQYF.

This rearrangement joins TRBV11-2 to TRBJ2-3; tentatively, D is TRBD1 (5 bases). V lost 0 bases, J lost 10 bases, and 11 bases lay in between. This CDR3 has 13 amino acids. Looked up from germline, CDR1 is SGHAT and CDR2 is FQNNGV. CDR3: CASSLDRVNAQYF. CDR3 DNA sequence: TGTGCCAGCAGCTTAGACAGGGTTAACGCGCAGTATTTT.